This T cell receptor (beta chain) was documented in a study of T-cell reconstitution after alpha-beta-depleted transplantation in children. V gave up 4 bases and J gave up 15 bases, with 21 bases separating them. CDR1 KGHDR and CDR2 SFDVKD come from the germline V gene. The CDR3 extends over 15 amino acids. As it was prepared, the TCRbeta library received unique molecular identifiers. TCRdb reanalysed the PCR reads using MiXCR and keeps one entry per CDR3 protein. The table has about 640,000 distinct CDR3 sequences, roughly 17% seen once. The sequencing here drew on PBMCs from the stem cell graft donor, taken from the stem cell graft. This rearrangement joins TRBV24-1 to TRBJ1-6; D perhaps matches TRBD1 (5 bases). The source is a human donor who donated a stem cell graft to a child with acute myeloid leukemia. The CDR3 bases are TGTGCCACCAGTGACCAGACAGCTCGGGGGACGGGCCTCCACTTT. Its protein product is CATSDQTARGTGLHF.